This passage covers 30 T cell receptor beta chains from one sample sequenced in a study of Graves' ophthalmopathy and Graves' hyperthyroidism. Amplification from RNA transcripts yielded the TCR beta CDR3 regions. Second-round multiplex PCR followed a first-round RT-PCR using HTBI primers. A single record per CDR3 protein comes from TCRdb applying MiXCR to the multiplex PCR reads. Among roughly 500,000 distinct CDR3 sequences listed, under 15% were seen once. Sequencing was performed on blood. Source of these receptors: a woman aged 25 to 45 with Graves' ophthalmopathy.

This clonotype was counted ten times or more. V is TRBV30 and J is TRBJ2-7; the D gene is possibly TRBD1 (6 bases). Germline values: CDR1 GTSNPN, CDR2 SVGIG (reference sequence). The CDR3 contains 15 residues. V lost 2 bases and J 3 bases, leaving 17 bases between the germline ends. CDR3 sequence (DNA): TGTGCCTGGAGTTACCGGGACAACGGCGACTACGAGCAGTACTTC. Its protein product is CAWSYRDNGDYEQYF.

This clonotype was picked up a small number of times. The chain carries TRBV5-1 and TRBJ2-7; D is ambiguous. Germline-derived CDR1 and CDR2 are SGHRS and YFSETQ. V dropped 9 bases and J dropped 2 bases, with 18 bases sitting between them. CDR3 length equals 14 residues. Here the CDR3 reads CATLRRNRTYEQYF. CDR3 nucleotide sequence: TGCGCCACTCTAAGACGGAACCGGACCTACGAGCAGTACTTC.

This clonotype was counted only a few times. The chain links TRBV4-1 to TRBJ2-2; 10 bases match TRBD2. This CDR3 is built from 15 residues. J was trimmed by 3 bases and V by 6 bases; bases with no gene match: 4. Germline-derived CDR1 and CDR2 are MGHRA and YSYEKL. For the CDR3, the DNA is TGCGCCAGCAGACTGACTAGCGGGTACACCGGGGAGCTGTTTTTT. It encodes CASRLTSGYTGELFF.

This clonotype showed up many times. The chain links TRBV12-3 or TRBV12-4 to TRBJ1-5, with D hard to call. CDR3 size: 16 residues. The V and J ends lost 1 base and 2 bases respectively, with 12 bases between them. The CDR3 DNA follows: TGTGCCAGCAGTTTAGACGGAATGGCTGGCAATCAGCCCCAGCATTTT. Its translation: CASSLDGMAGNQPQHF.

The table lists this clonotype with many counts. This chain links TRBV5-1 with TRBJ1-1; D uncertain. The CDR3 sequence is 13 residues long. Germline CDR1 SGHRS, CDR2 YFSETQ. Trimming shortened V by 0 bases and J by 7 bases, and 10 bases separated the two germline ends. CDR3: CASSLGRRGEAFF. The CDR3 coding sequence is TGCGCCAGCAGCTTGGGGCGACGAGGTGAAGCTTTCTTT.

This clonotype was observed many times. This chain connects TRBV5-5 to TRBJ2-7; 9 bases fit TRBD1. Trimming took 7 bases from V and 5 from J; bases not matched to a gene: 7. Germline V gene data show CDR1 as SGHKS and CDR2 as YYEKEE (reference sequence). The CDR3 has 13 residues. The CDR3 coding sequence is TGTGCCAGCGGCATCAGGGACAGGGACGAGCAGTACTTC. Protein: CASGIRDRDEQYF.

This clonotype occurred many times. The CDR3 reads CASSIAGVKETQYF. CDR3 nucleotides: TGTGCCAGCAGTATAGCGGGAGTTAAGGAGACCCAGTACTTC. This chain uses TRBV6-1 with TRBJ2-5; 9 nucleotides align to TRBD2. The CDR3 is 14 amino acids. The V and J ends lost 5 bases and 5 bases, in that order; junction bases with no gene match: 6. Per the germline V gene, CDR1 is MNHNS and CDR2 is SASEGT.

In its sample, this clonotype was seen many times. This chain uses TRBV6-1 with TRBJ2-5; TRBD2 is a possible D gene (7 bases). This CDR3 comprises 14 residues. V lost 6 bases, J lost 1 base, and 12 bases lay in between. CDR1 is MNHNS, CDR2 SASEGT, per germline. This CDR3 reads CASSSGGAQETQYF. For the CDR3, the DNA is TGTGCCAGCAGCAGTGGGGGGGCCCAAGAGACCCAGTACTTC.

The rearrangement uses TRBV28 and TRBJ2-5, with 9 bases that match TRBD1. CDR1 is MDHEN and CDR2 is SYDVKM in the germline V gene. CDR3 length: 13 residues. Trimming cost V 11 bases and J 0 bases; bases outside gene matches: 4. CDR3 loop: CASGTGYQETQYF. CDR3 in DNA: TGTGCCTCCGGGACAGGGTACCAAGAGACCCAGTACTTC.

This clonotype appeared many times. The chain links TRBV29-1 to TRBJ2-6; the D gene is possibly TRBD2 (5 bases). The CDR3 is made up of 19 amino acids. The germline V gene has CDR1 SQVTM and CDR2 ANQGSEA. V lost 0 bases and J lost 0, with 18 bases in between. The CDR3 DNA sequence: TGCAGCGTTGAAGAGGTTGTTAGCGCTACCCACTCTGGGGCCAACGTCCTGACTTTC. Translation: CSVEEVVSATHSGANVLTF.

The table lists this clonotype with many counts. This chain links TRBV2 with TRBJ2-7, with D tentatively TRBD1 (6 bases). CDR3 size: 15 residues. Germline V CDR1 and CDR2: SNHLY, FYNNEI. Trimming removed 6 bases from V and 4 bases from J, with 19 bases in between. CDR3 loop: CASRAQSTGNYEQYF. CDR3 coding DNA: TGTGCCAGCAGGGCTCAATCTACAGGGAATTACGAGCAGTACTTC.

Note on this clonotype: This may come from a read error, since a much larger clone is one base off. The V gene is TRBV6-1, the J gene TRBJ2-7; TRBD1 agrees at 7 bases. Germline CDR1 reads MNHNS; CDR2 reads SASEGT. Trimming at V came to 4 bases and at J to 0 bases, leaving 3 bases not matched to a gene. The CDR3 loop spans 14 amino acids. The CDR3 protein is CASSAQGSSYEQYF. CDR3 sequence (DNA): TGTGCCAGCAGTGCACAGGGGAGCTCCTACGAGCAGTACTTC.

In the case of this clonotype: A much larger clone differs from this one at a single base, so this may be a read error. The V call is TRBV20-1, the J call TRBJ2-2; D is ambiguous. V was shortened by 3 bases and J by 4 bases, with 9 bases between the two germline ends. Germline V gene lookup returns CDR1 DFQATT and CDR2 SNEGSKA (reference sequence). This CDR3 has 13 residues. CDR3 in DNA: TGCAGTGCTAGTATTCCGAGCACCGGGGAGCTGTTTTTT. It specifies CSASIPSTGELFF.

This clonotype was detected ten times or more. The chain combines TRBV10-3 with TRBJ1-2, with D uncertain. Germline V lookup: CDR1 ENHRY, CDR2 SYGVKD. CDR3 length: 12 amino acids. Trimming shortened V by 8 bases and J by 2 bases, and 9 bases separated the two germline ends. CDR3 DNA sequence: TGTGCCATCGGGCAGGCAAACTATGGCTACACCTTC. This codes for CAIGQANYGYTF.

At least ten counts were recorded for this clonotype. The chain recombines TRBV9 with TRBJ2-2; 12 bases are a match to TRBD2. After removal of 4 bases from V and 8 bases from J, the junction contained 9 bases not matched to a gene. The CDR3 extends over 16 amino acids. Germline values: CDR1 SGDLS, CDR2 YYNGEE. Written as DNA, the CDR3 is TGTGCCAGCAGCCTGCTAGCGGGAGGGCAACTAGGGGAGCTGTTTTTT. It codes for CASSLLAGGQLGELFF.

This clonotype appeared many times. This chain joins TRBV6-1 and TRBJ1-5, with 9 nucleotides matching TRBD1. With V trimmed by 2 bases and J by 7 bases, 6 bases remained unmatched. CDR1 and CDR2 from the germline V gene are MNHNS and SASEGT. The CDR3 spans 15 residues. CDR3 loop: CASSEMGQGPQPQHF. In nucleotides, the CDR3 is TGTGCCAGCAGTGAAATGGGACAGGGACCACAGCCCCAGCATTTT.

This clonotype was recorded at least ten times. The chain joins TRBV15 to TRBJ1-2, with D tentatively TRBD1 (5 bases). This CDR3 comprises 13 residues. Germline V gene sequence: CDR1 LNHNV, CDR2 YYDKDF (reference sequence). Trimming stripped 5 bases from V and 0 bases from J, with 7 bases between. The CDR3 sequence is CATSGQSNYGYTF. Written as DNA, the CDR3 is TGTGCCACCAGCGGACAATCTAACTATGGCTACACCTTC.

In this sample, this clonotype turned up many times. The chain couples TRBV12-3 or TRBV12-4 to TRBJ2-2; D not certain. This CDR3 region has 14 residues. With 6 bases removed from V and 1 base from J, the gap between germline ends came to 9 bases. CDR3 sequence: CASRPSGNTGELFF. The CDR3 nucleotides read TGTGCCAGCAGACCATCGGGGAACACCGGGGAGCTGTTTTTT.

This clonotype was picked up a small number of times. CDR3 nucleotide sequence: TGTGCCAGCGCTCGGAAAGGACCCGCGGAGACCCAGTACTTC. Residues: CASARKGPAETQYF. V usage is TRBV6-1 and J usage is TRBJ2-5; D gene uncertain. The CDR3 length is 14 residues. V was clipped by 8 bases and J by 5 bases, with 18 bases between them. CDR1 is MNHNS and CDR2 is SASEGT in the germline V gene.

This clonotype came up a few times. The chain uses TRBV7-3 and TRBJ2-2; 7 bases align to TRBD1. Germline V gene data show CDR1 as SGHTA and CDR2 as FQGTGA. CDR3 length equals 18 residues. Trimming at V came to 3 bases and at J to 0 bases, leaving 10 bases not matched to a gene. The CDR3 nucleotides read TGTGCCAGCAGCTTTCCTGAGCCGGGACAGACGAACACCGGGGAGCTGTTTTTT. Translation: CASSFPEPGQTNTGELFF.

In its sample, this clonotype was seen many times. V is TRBV6-1 and J is TRBJ1-5; D remains unclear. This CDR3 has 12 residues. Per the germline V gene, CDR1 is MNHNS and CDR2 is SASEGT. With 7 bases removed from V and 3 bases from J, the gap between germline ends came to 7 bases. The CDR3 sequence: CASKPVNQPQHF. The CDR3 DNA is TGTGCCAGCAAACCCGTCAATCAGCCCCAGCATTTT.

The J gene is TRBJ1-1, the V gene TRBV19; no clear D gene. This CDR3 region has 14 residues. CDR1 LNHDA and CDR2 SQIVND come from the germline V gene (reference sequence). V was clipped by 7 bases and J by 0 bases, with 12 bases between them. For the CDR3, the DNA is TGTGCCAGTACAGTCGGATCCATGAACACTGAAGCTTTCTTT. As protein: CASTVGSMNTEAFF.

This clonotype was seen at least ten times. The chain has TRBV6-5 and TRBJ1-1; D remains ambiguous. V was pared by 7 bases and J by 0 bases, with 18 bases between. The CDR3 runs to 16 residues. Germline V gene lookup returns CDR1 MNHEY and CDR2 SVGAGI. DNA for the CDR3: TGTGCCAGCATTCTGCACGGGGTAAGGTTGAACACTGAAGCTTTCTTT. Translation gives CASILHGVRLNTEAFF.

This clonotype has ten or more counts. This sequence joins TRBV16 and TRBJ2-2; D not resolved. The ends were cut back, 5 bases at V and 3 bases at J, with 19 bases in the middle. The CDR3 is made up of 17 amino acids. The germline V gene has CDR1 KGHSY and CDR2 FQNENV. The CDR3 spells CASSGFVGRSDTGELFF. In DNA form, the CDR3 reads TGTGCCAGCAGCGGGTTTGTTGGGCGATCGGACACCGGGGAGCTGTTTTTT.

This clonotype was seen repeatedly, ten times or more. The chain joins TRBV7-9 to TRBJ2-7; D is possibly TRBD1 (5 bases). The ends were cut back, 3 bases at V and 3 bases at J, with 15 bases in the middle. Germline loops: CDR1 SEHNR, CDR2 FQNEAQ (reference sequence). The CDR3 length is 15 residues. DNA for the CDR3: TGTGCCAGCAGCTTTGTCCAGGGAAGGGACTACGAGCAGTACTTC. It encodes CASSFVQGRDYEQYF.

This clonotype was recorded a few times. CDR3 bases: TGTGCCAGCAGCCGGCGGACAGGGGAGGACACAGATACGCAGTATTTT. It specifies CASSRRTGEDTDTQYF. The genes are TRBV7-3 and TRBJ2-3, with TRBD1 identical over 9 bases. The CDR3 consists of 16 residues. Trimming took 5 bases from V and 2 from J; bases not matched to a gene: 8. Germline-derived CDR1 and CDR2 are SGHTA and FQGTGA. The complete variable domain, with remaining parts taken from reference TRBV7-3 and TRBJ2-3, reads GAGVSQTPSNKVTEKGKYVELRCDPISGHTALYWYRQSLGQGPEFLIYFQGTGAADDSGLPNDRFFAVRPEGSVSTLKIQRTERGDSAVYLCASSRRTGEDTDTQYFGPGTRLTVL.

The chain combines TRBV6-1 with TRBJ2-7; a weak D match, TRBD1 (5 bases). Trimming removed 8 bases from V and 4 bases from J, with 18 bases in between. The germline V gene encodes CDR1 MNHNS and CDR2 SASEGT. The CDR3 consists of 14 residues. The CDR3 DNA sequence: TGTGCCAGCTGGGCAGGGTTCCCCTTTTACGAGCAGTACTTC. Its translation is CASWAGFPFYEQYF.

For this clonotype: The junction and the germline gene differ at one end; a read error may be behind it. The J gene is TRBJ2-5, the V gene TRBV19; D possibly matches TRBD1 or TRBD2 (5 bases each). This CDR3 has 13 amino acids. In germline, CDR1 is LNHDA, CDR2 SQIVND (reference sequence). CDR3 sequence reads: CASSSLVGETRYF. In DNA, the CDR3 is TGTGCCAGTAGCTCCTTAGTAGGGGAGACCCGGTACTTC.

About this clonotype itself: A read error may explain this, as a much larger clone is one base away. The rearrangement links TRBV28 to TRBJ1-6; the D gene is possibly TRBD1 (5 bases). The germline V gene encodes CDR1 MDHEN and CDR2 SYDVKM. This CDR3 region has 13 residues. CDR3 region: CAVSDSYNSHLHF. The CDR3 DNA follows: TGTGCCGTCTCAGACAGCTATAATTCACACCTCCACTTT. Full variable domain (outside the CDR3, taken from reference TRBV28 and TRBJ1-6): DVKVTQSSRYLVKRTGEKVFLECVQDMDHENMFWYRQDPGLGLRLIYFSYDVKMKEKGDIPEGYSVSREKKERFSLILESASTNQTSMYLCAVSDSYNSHLHFGNGTRLTVT.

The chain uses TRBV28 and TRBJ2-7, with 11 bases matching TRBD2. The CDR3 sequence is 17 residues long. V shed 3 bases and J 0 bases; nucleotides not matched to a gene: 7. Per germline, CDR1 MDHEN and CDR2 SYDVKM. The CDR3 sequence is CASSFLPSGGLSYEQYF. CDR3 nucleotide sequence: TGTGCCAGCAGTTTCCTTCCTAGCGGGGGGCTCTCCTACGAGCAGTACTTC.